A single sample is the source of the 17 T cell receptor beta chains below, sequenced in a study of T-cell reconstitution after alpha-beta-depleted transplantation in children. Unique molecular identifiers were used to barcode this TCRbeta library. From the PCR reads, TCRdb called clonotypes with MiXCR, one entry per CDR3 protein. This sample yields about 980,000 distinct CDR3 sequences, of which roughly 29% are seen a single time; roughly 28% belongs to the top ten. The sequencing used PBMCs, mostly from graft donor cells, collected 360 days after TCRalphabeta/CD19-depleted stem cell transplant. These receptors were taken from a boy under two years old who had a stem cell transplant for SCID, so the T cells may come from the graft donor.

The chain carries TRBV28 and TRBJ2-1; no definite D call. This CDR3 has 14 amino acids. Germline lookup yields CDR1 MDHEN and CDR2 SYDVKM. The ends were cut back, 1 base at V and 8 bases at J, with 12 bases in the middle. The chain's CDR3 is CASSLFEKAYEQFF. Written as DNA, the CDR3 is TGTGCCAGCAGTTTATTCGAGAAAGCGTATGAGCAGTTCTTC.

The V call is TRBV28, the J call TRBJ2-5, with TRBD1 as a possible D gene (6 bases). V gave up 8 bases and J gave up 5 bases, with 15 bases separating them. Germline V gene lookup returns CDR1 MDHEN and CDR2 SYDVKM. This CDR3 is built from 13 residues. CDR3 region: CASEGVDGETQYF. The CDR3 nucleotides read TGTGCCAGCGAGGGGGTTGACGGGGAGACCCAGTACTTC.

This CDR3 is CASSFFGDNPLLSSYNEQFF. The CDR3 bases are TGTGCCAGCAGTTTCTTCGGGGACAATCCATTACTAAGCTCCTACAATGAGCAGTTCTTC. The rearrangement uses TRBV28 and TRBJ2-1; perhaps TRBD1 as D (6 bases). V gave up 3 bases and J gave up 0 bases, with 24 bases separating them. The CDR3 contains 20 residues. Per the germline V gene, CDR1 is MDHEN and CDR2 is SYDVKM.

There are a few counts of this clonotype. The J gene is TRBJ1-2, the V gene TRBV7-3; no firm D call. V was clipped by 2 bases and J by 4 bases, with 14 bases between them. The CDR3 is made up of 15 amino acids. Germline V CDR1 and CDR2: SGHTA, FQGTGA. The CDR3 DNA reads TGTGCCAGCAGCTTACGGTGGGAAAGGCGCTATGGCTACACCTTC. It translates to CASSLRWERRYGYTF.

The chain is built from TRBV7-8 and TRBJ2-3, with D possibly being TRBD2 (6 bases). The V gene lost 5 bases and the J gene lost 8 bases, with 26 bases spanning the gap. Germline values: CDR1 SGHVS, CDR2 FQNEAQ. The CDR3 extends over 17 amino acids. The CDR3 region has the DNA TGTGCCAGCAGCCGTAAGACTAGTCCGGTTGGGGCTGGTACGCAGTATTTT. This translates into CASSRKTSPVGAGTQYF.

V usage is TRBV14 and J usage is TRBJ2-1, with no clear D. V lost 1 base and J 2 bases, leaving 9 bases between the germline ends. The CDR3 covers 15 residues. The germline gives CDR1 SGHDN, CDR2 FVKESK. The CDR3 bases are TGTGCCAGCAGCCAAGTGATGTGGGCCTACAATGAGCAGTTCTTC. Its translation: CASSQVMWAYNEQFF.

The DNA for the CDR3 is TGCGCCAGCAGCCAAGATTTGGGGACAGGAACAGAAGCTTTCTTT. Its protein product is CASSQDLGTGTEAFF. The rearrangement uses TRBV4-3 and TRBJ1-1; 8 bases are a match to TRBD1. Germline loops: CDR1 LGHNA, CDR2 YSLEER. There are 15 residues in the CDR3. V trimming: 0 bases; J trimming: 8 bases; junction bases outside the gene matches: 8.

This clonotype was counted a single time. This chain joins TRBV19 and TRBJ1-2, with 10 nucleotides matching TRBD1. The CDR3 is 13 amino acids. After removal of 9 bases from V and 8 bases from J, the junction contained 9 bases not matched to a gene. The germline CDR1 and CDR2 sequences are LNHDA and SQIVND (reference sequence). The CDR3 loop reads CASLPGTGEGYTF. The CDR3 DNA sequence: TGTGCCAGCTTACCCGGGACAGGGGAGGGCTACACCTTC. The full variable domain, its missing parts supplied by reference TRBV19 and TRBJ1-2, is DGGITQSPKYLFRKEGQNVTLSCEQNLNHDAMYWYRQDPGQGLRLIYYSQIVNDFQKGDIAEGYSVSREKKESFPLTVTSAQKNPTAFYLCASLPGTGEGYTFGSGTRLTVV.

The chain uses TRBV7-8 and TRBJ2-2; D call uncertain. Germline CDR1 SGHVS, CDR2 FQNEAQ. CDR3 length equals 16 residues. The V end was cut by 1 base, the J end by 0 bases, with 9 bases between. CDR3 bases: TGTGCCAGCAGCTTAGAGCCAGCCGCGAACACCGGGGAGCTGTTTTTT. Protein product: CASSLEPAANTGELFF.

This clonotype was counted at least ten times. The chain couples TRBV15 to TRBJ1-2; D unresolved. Germline V CDR1 and CDR2: LNHNV, YYDKDF (reference sequence). The CDR3 loop spans 15 amino acids. With 0 bases removed from V and 8 bases from J, the gap between germline ends came to 16 bases. CDR3 sequence: CATSRDRTVPMGYTF. The CDR3 DNA sequence: TGTGCCACCAGCAGAGACAGGACGGTCCCGATGGGCTACACCTTC.

The table lists this clonotype with a few counts. The chain links TRBV5-4 to TRBJ1-6; no clear D gene. Germline V gene sequence: CDR1 SGHNT, CDR2 YYREEE (reference sequence). The ends were cut back, 0 bases at V and 7 bases at J, with 8 bases in the middle. The CDR3 runs to 14 residues. The DNA for the CDR3 is TGTGCCAGCAGCTTGGAAAGGGTAAATTCACCCCTCCACTTT. It encodes CASSLERVNSPLHF.

This clonotype was counted a single time. The rearrangement links TRBV6-5 to TRBJ1-1, with D possibly TRBD1 on 5 matching bases. CDR3 length: 15 residues. Germline CDR1 reads MNHEY; CDR2 reads SVGAGI. V was cut by 0 bases and J by 5 bases, with 13 bases left in between. The chain's CDR3 is CASSYSPMEGTEAFF. CDR3 coding DNA: TGTGCCAGCAGTTACTCGCCGATGGAGGGGACTGAAGCTTTCTTT.

This clonotype was recorded at least ten times. This chain joins TRBV27 and TRBJ2-1, with D perhaps assigned TRBD1 or TRBD2 (5 bases each). From germline, CDR1 is MNHEY and CDR2 SMNVEV (reference sequence). The CDR3 spans 15 residues. Trimming left V 4 bases short and J 4 bases short, with 14 bases between. In DNA, the CDR3 is TGTGCCAGCAGTTGGGACGACACCAATTACAATGAGCAGTTCTTC. This codes for CASSWDDTNYNEQFF.

The rearrangement links TRBV24-1 to TRBJ2-1, with 12 bases lining up with TRBD2. V shed 3 bases and J 7 bases; nucleotides not matched to a gene: 6. From germline, CDR1 is KGHDR and CDR2 SFDVKD. The CDR3 sequence is 16 residues long. The CDR3 protein is CATSDKTSGGRNEQFF. CDR3 DNA sequence: TGTGCCACCAGTGATAAGACTAGCGGGGGAAGGAATGAGCAGTTCTTC.

This clonotype came up once. The chain links TRBV19 to TRBJ1-5; a weak D match, TRBD1 (6 bases). This CDR3 is built from 17 residues. The V gene's germline CDR1 is LNHDA and CDR2 SQIVND (reference sequence). The V gene lost 2 bases and the J gene lost 1 base, with 15 bases spanning the gap. The CDR3 here is CASSITGPGHSNQPQHF. CDR3 nucleotide sequence: TGTGCCAGTAGTATAACAGGGCCAGGACACAGCAATCAGCCCCAGCATTTT.

This clonotype came up once. The chain carries TRBV5-5 and TRBJ2-2, with TRBD2 matching 9 bases. After removal of 7 bases from V and 1 base from J, the junction contained 11 bases not matched to a gene. Germline lookup yields CDR1 SGHKS and CDR2 YYEKEE (reference sequence). This CDR3 is built from 17 residues. CDR3 protein: CASLAGGGAMNTGELFF. The CDR3 region has the DNA TGTGCCAGCCTCGCCGGCGGGGGGGCCATGAACACCGGGGAGCTGTTTTTT. The whole variable domain, filled in from reference TRBV5-5 and TRBJ2-2, reads DAGVTQSPTHLIKTRGQQVTLRCSPISGHKSVSWYQQVLGQGPQFIFQYYEKEERGRGNFPDRFSARQFPNYSSELNVNALLLGDSALYLCASLAGGGAMNTGELFFGEGSRLTVL.

This clonotype has only a few counts. V gene TRBV7-2 combines with J gene TRBJ2-5, with a tentative D call TRBD2 (6 bases). The CDR3 totals 14 residues. CDR1 is SGHTA and CDR2 is FQGNSA in the germline V gene. V was pared by 4 bases and J by 4 bases, with 13 bases between. CDR3 amino acids: CASSSAGIPETQYF. CDR3 DNA sequence: TGTGCCAGCAGCTCGGCGGGGATACCAGAGACCCAGTACTTC.